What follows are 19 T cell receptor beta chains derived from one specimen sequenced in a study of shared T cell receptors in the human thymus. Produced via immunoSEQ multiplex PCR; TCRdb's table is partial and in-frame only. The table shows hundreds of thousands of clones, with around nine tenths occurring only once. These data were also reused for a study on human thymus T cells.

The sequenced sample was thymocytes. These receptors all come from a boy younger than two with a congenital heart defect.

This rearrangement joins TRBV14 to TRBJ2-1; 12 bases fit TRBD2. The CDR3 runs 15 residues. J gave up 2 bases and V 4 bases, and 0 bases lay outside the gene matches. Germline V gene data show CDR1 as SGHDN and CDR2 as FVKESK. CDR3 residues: CASSPSGRAYNEQFF. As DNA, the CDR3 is TGTGCCAGCAGCCCTAGCGGGAGGGCCTACAATGAGCAGTTCTTC.

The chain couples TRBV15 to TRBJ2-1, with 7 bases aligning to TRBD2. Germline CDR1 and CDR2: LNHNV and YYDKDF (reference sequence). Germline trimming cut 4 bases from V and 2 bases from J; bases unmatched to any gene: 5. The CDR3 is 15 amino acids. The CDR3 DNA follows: TGTGCCACCAGCACCCGGACTAGACCCTACAATGAGCAGTTCTTC. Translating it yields CATSTRTRPYNEQFF.

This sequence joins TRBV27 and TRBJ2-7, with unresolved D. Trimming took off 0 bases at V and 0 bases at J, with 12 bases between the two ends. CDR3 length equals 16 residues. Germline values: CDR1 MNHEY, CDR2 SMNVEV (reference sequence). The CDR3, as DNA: TGTGCCAGCAGTTTATCTGCAACTGCTGGCTCCTACGAGCAGTACTTC. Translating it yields CASSLSATAGSYEQYF.

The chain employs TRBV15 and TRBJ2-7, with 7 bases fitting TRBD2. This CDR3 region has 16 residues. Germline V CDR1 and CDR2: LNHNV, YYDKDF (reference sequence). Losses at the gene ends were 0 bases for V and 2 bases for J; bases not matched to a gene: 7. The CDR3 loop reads CATSRDGLDLPYEQYF. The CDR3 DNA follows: TGTGCCACCAGCAGAGATGGACTAGACCTGCCCTACGAGCAGTACTTC.

The CDR3 sequence: CSVEEPNEQFF. CDR3 bases: TGCAGCGTTGAGGAGCCTAATGAGCAGTTCTTC. V gene TRBV29-1 combines with J gene TRBJ2-1; D not resolved. The V end lost 3 bases, the J end lost 7 bases, and 7 bases lay between the germline ends. CDR1 and CDR2 (germline): SQVTM, ANQGSEA. The CDR3 is made up of 11 amino acids.

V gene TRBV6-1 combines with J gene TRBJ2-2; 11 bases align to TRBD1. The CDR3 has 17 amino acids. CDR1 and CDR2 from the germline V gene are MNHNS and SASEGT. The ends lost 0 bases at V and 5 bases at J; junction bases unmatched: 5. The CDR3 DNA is TGTGCCAGCAGTGAAGCGGGGGACAGGGGGGAGACCGGGGAGCTGTTTTTT. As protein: CASSEAGDRGETGELFF.

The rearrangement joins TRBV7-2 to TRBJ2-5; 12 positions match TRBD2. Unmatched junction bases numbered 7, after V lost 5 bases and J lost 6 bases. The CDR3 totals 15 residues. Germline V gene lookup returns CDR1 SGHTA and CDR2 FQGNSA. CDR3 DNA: TGTGCCAGCAGCCCCGGACTAGCGGGACTTAAGACCCAGTACTTC. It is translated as CASSPGLAGLKTQYF.

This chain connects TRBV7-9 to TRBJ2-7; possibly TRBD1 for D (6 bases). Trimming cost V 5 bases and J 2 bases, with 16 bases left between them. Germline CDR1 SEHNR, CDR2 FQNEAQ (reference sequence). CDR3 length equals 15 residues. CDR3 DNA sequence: TGTGCCAGCAGCCGATCAGGGGTGAGACCCTACGAGCAGTACTTC. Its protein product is CASSRSGVRPYEQYF.

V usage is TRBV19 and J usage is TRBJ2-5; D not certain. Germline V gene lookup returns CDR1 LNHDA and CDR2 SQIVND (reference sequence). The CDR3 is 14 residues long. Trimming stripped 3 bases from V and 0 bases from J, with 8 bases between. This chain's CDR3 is CASSIRANQETQYF. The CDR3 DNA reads TGTGCCAGTAGTATTCGAGCCAACCAAGAGACCCAGTACTTC. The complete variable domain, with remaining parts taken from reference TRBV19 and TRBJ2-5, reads DGGITQSPKYLFRKEGQNVTLSCEQNLNHDAMYWYRQDPGQGLRLIYYSQIVNDFQKGDIAEGYSVSREKKESFPLTVTSAQKNPTAFYLCASSIRANQETQYFGPGTRLLVL.

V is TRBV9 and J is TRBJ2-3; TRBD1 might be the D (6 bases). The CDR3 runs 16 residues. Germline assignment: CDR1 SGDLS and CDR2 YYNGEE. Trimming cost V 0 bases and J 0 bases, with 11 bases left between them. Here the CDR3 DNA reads TGTGCCAGCAGCGTAGAGGGGGATGGGAGCACAGATACGCAGTATTTT. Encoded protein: CASSVEGDGSTDTQYF. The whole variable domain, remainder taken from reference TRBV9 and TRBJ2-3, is DSGVTQTPKHLITATGQRVTLRCSPRSGDLSVYWYQQSLDQGLQFLIQYYNGEERAKGNILERFSAQQFPDLHSELNLSSLELGDSALYFCASSVEGDGSTDTQYFGPGTRLTVL.

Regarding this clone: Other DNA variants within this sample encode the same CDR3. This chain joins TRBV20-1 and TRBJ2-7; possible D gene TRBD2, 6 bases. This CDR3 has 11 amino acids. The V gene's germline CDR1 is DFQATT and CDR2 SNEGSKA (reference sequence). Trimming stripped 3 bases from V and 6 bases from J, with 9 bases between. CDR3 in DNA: TGCAGTGCTAGTGGGGGGATCGAGCAGTACTTC. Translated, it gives CSASGGIEQYF.

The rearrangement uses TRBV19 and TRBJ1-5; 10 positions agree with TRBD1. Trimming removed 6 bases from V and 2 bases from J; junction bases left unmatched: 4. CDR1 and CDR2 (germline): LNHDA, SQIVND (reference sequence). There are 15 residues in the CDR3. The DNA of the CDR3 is TGTGCCAGTAGCGACAGGGGGCATGGCAATCAGCCCCAGCATTTT. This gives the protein CASSDRGHGNQPQHF.

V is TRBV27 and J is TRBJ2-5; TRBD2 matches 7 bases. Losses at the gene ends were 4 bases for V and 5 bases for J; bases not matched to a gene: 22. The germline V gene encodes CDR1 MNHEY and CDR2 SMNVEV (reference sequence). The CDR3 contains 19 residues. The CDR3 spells CASSSNYLTSVLPPETQYF. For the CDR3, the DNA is TGTGCCAGCAGTTCCAACTACCTTACTAGCGTCCTGCCCCCGGAGACCCAGTACTTC.

The CDR3 sequence is CASSQGTSGSGVGEQFF. The CDR3 region has the DNA TGTGCCAGCAGCCAAGGGACTAGCGGGAGCGGGGTTGGGGAGCAGTTCTTC. The V and J genes are TRBV4-2 and TRBJ2-1, with 13 bases fitting TRBD2. The length of the CDR3 is 17 residues. Germline V gene lookup returns CDR1 LGHNA and CDR2 YNFKEQ. Losses at the gene ends were 1 base for V and 10 bases for J; bases not matched to a gene: 10.

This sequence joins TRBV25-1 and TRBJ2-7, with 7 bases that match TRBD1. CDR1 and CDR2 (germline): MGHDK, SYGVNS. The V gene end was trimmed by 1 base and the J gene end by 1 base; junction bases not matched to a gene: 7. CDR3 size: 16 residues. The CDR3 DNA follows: TGTGCCAGCAGTGAATGGGACAGCGAACCGTCCTACGAGCAGTACTTC. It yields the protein CASSEWDSEPSYEQYF.

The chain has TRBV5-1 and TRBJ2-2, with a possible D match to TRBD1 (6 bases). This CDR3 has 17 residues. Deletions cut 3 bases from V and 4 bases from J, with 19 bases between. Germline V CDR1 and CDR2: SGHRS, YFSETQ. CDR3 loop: CASSSLKHRVGTGELFF. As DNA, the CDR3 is TGCGCCAGCAGCTCACTAAAACACAGGGTCGGCACCGGGGAGCTGTTTTTT.

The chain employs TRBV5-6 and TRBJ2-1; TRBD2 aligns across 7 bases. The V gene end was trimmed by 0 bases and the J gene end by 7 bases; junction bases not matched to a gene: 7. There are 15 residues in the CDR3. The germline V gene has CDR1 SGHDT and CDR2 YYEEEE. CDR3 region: CASSLGGGPENEQFF. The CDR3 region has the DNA TGTGCCAGCAGCTTGGGGGGGGGTCCGGAGAATGAGCAGTTCTTC.

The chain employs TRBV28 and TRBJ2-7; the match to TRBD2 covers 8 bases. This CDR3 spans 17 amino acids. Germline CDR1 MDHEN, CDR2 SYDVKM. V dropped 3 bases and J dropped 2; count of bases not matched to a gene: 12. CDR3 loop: CASSFRAGGNRAYEQYF. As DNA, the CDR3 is TGTGCCAGCAGTTTCCGCGCGGGAGGTAATAGAGCCTACGAGCAGTACTTC. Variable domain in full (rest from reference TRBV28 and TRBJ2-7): DVKVTQSSRYLVKRTGEKVFLECVQDMDHENMFWYRQDPGLGLRLIYFSYDVKMKEKGDIPEGYSVSREKKERFSLILESASTNQTSMYLCASSFRAGGNRAYEQYFGPGTRLTVT.

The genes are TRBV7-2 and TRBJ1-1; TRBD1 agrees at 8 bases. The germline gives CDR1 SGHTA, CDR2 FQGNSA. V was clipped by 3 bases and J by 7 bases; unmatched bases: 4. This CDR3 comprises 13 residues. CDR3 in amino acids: CASSFGQGCEAFF. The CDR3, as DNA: TGTGCCAGCAGCTTCGGACAGGGATGTGAAGCTTTCTTT. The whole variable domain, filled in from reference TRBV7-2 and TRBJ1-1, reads GAGVSQSPSNKVTEKGKDVELRCDPISGHTALYWYRQSLGQGLEFLIYFQGNSAPDKSGLPSDRFSAERTGGSVSTLTIQRTQQEDSAVYLCASSFGQGCEAFFGQGTRLTVV.